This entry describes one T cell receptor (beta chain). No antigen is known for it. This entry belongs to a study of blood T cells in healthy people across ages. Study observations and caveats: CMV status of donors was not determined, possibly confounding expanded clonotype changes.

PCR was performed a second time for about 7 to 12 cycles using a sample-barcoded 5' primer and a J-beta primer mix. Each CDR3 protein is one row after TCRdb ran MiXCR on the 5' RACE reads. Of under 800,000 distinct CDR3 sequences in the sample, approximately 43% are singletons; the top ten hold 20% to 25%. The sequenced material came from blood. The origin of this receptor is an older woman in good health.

The CDR3 coding sequence is TGTGCCAGCAGGGGCAAGGACAGAGTTAACTATGGCTACACCTTC. It yields the protein CASRGKDRVNYGYTF. V and J are TRBV21-1 and TRBJ1-2; the D segment call TRBD1 is taken from the table without a DNA check. TRBV21-1 counts as a pseudogene. This CDR3 region has 15 residues.